Listed below are T cell receptor beta chains from one sample, sequenced in a study of T cell repertoires in cytomegalovirus infection. TCRdb re-derived calls from the reads in MiXCR, one entry per CDR3 protein. The table lists more than 150,000 distinct CDR3 sequences, about 15% of them singletons, with around 20% in the top ten. Sequencing was performed on CD8+ T cells from PBMCs. Receptors originate from a human donor in good health (CMV status not recorded). Some clones in this sample may be carry-over from other donors' samples. CDR3s include the opening cysteine and the closing phenylalanine or tryptophan. The D gene is left open where the match is weak. Clone size is not always given. Where it is, it says once, few, many or a class for expanded clones.

v_gene,j_gene,d_gene,abundance,CDR3nt,CDR3aa
TRBV5-1,TRBJ2-2,NA,NA,TGCGCCAGCAGCTTTCGGCAGGAAGCGGGGGAGCTGTTTTTT,CASSFRQEAGELFF
TRBV27,TRBJ2-2,NA,few,TGTGCCAGCACCCAAGGGCTAGCGCCCACCGGGGAGCTGTTTTTT,CASTQGLAPTGELFF
TRBV7-6,TRBJ1-1,NA,few,TGTGCCAGCAGCTATCTGGGGTCTGAAGCTTTCTTT,CASSYLGSEAFF
TRBV7-3,TRBJ2-1,NA,NA,TGTGCCAGCAGCTCAGGGACCGTCAATGAGCAGTTCTTC,CASSSGTVNEQFF
TRBV27,TRBJ2-1,TRBD2,NA,TGTGCCACACAGCGGGAGGGCCCGAATGAGCAGTTCTTC,CATQREGPNEQFF
TRBV7-8,TRBJ2-3,NA,NA,TGTGCCAGCAGCCCCGTCGAGAGGGTCTCCACAGATACGCAGTATTTT,CASSPVERVSTDTQYF
TRBV4-2,TRBJ2-1,TRBD2,NA,TGTGCCAGCAGCCCGGCCGCGGGAGACACCTACAATGAGCAGTTCTTC,CASSPAAGDTYNEQFF
TRBV6-2/TRBV6-3,TRBJ2-1,TRBD2,few,TGTGCCAGCAGTGACCTAGCGGGAGTTTCAAATGAGCAGTTCTTC,CASSDLAGVSNEQFF
TRBV6-2/TRBV6-3,TRBJ2-1,TRBD1,NA,TGTGCCTGCGACAGGGGGGACAATGAGCAGTTCTTC,CACDRGDNEQFF
TRBV7-2,TRBJ2-7,NA,many,TGTGCCAGCAGCTTAGGTGCCGCTGAGCAGTACTTC,CASSLGAAEQYF
TRBV5-4,TRBJ2-1,NA,NA,TGTGCCAGCAGCCATTCTAGGACTAACCTCAATGAGCAGTTCTTC,CASSHSRTNLNEQFF
TRBV7-2,TRBJ1-4,NA,few,TGTGCCAGCAGTTTATCTCTGGGACAACTGTTTTTT,CASSLSLGQLFF
TRBV7-2,TRBJ2-1,NA,many,TGTGCCAGCAGCTTAGCGGGGGTAGCGTCCTCCTACAATGAGCAGTTCTTC,CASSLAGVASSYNEQFF
TRBV4-3,TRBJ1-1,NA,NA,TGCGCCAGCAGCCAAGATCCGGGAGAGCGGATGAACACTGAAGCTTTCTTT,CASSQDPGERMNTEAFF
TRBV28,TRBJ1-5,NA,NA,TGTGCCAGCAGTTTACACACGAATCAGCCCCAGCATTTT,CASSLHTNQPQHF
TRBV12-3/TRBV12-4,TRBJ2-7,TRBD2,NA,TGTGCCAGCAGCTGGAGGGGACTACGCGTCTACGAGCAGTACTTC,CASSWRGLRVYEQYF
TRBV28,TRBJ1-1,NA,NA,TGTGCCAGCAACTCAGAGGGGGAGGTTGACACTGAAGCTTTCTTT,CASNSEGEVDTEAFF
TRBV29-1,TRBJ1-2,NA,NA,TGCAGCGTTGAAGGAGACACCTTC,CSVEGDTF
TRBV7-8,TRBJ1-2,TRBD1,few,TGTGCCAGCAGCTTATCAGGGGGGACTAACTATGGCTACACCTTC,CASSLSGGTNYGYTF
TRBV7-9,TRBJ1-1,NA,few,TGTGCCAGCAGCCCCCGGGAACGGAGATTAGAGAACACTGAAGCTTTCTTT,CASSPRERRLENTEAFF
TRBV7-8,TRBJ2-1,NA,NA,TGTGCCAGCAGCGGGCAGGGTAATGAGCAGTTCTTC,CASSGQGNEQFF
TRBV4-2,TRBJ1-1,TRBD1,few,TGTGCCAGCAGCCAATTTGACAGGGAGAACACTGAAGCTTTCTTT,CASSQFDRENTEAFF
TRBV20-1,TRBJ2-1,NA,NA,TGCAGTGCTAGCGATTCAGGGGTCTACAATGAGCAGTTCTTC,CSASDSGVYNEQFF
TRBV7-9,TRBJ2-7,NA,once,TGTGCCAGCAGCGCACCGAGACAGCCATACGAGCAGTACTTC,CASSAPRQPYEQYF
TRBV4-3,TRBJ2-6,NA,many,TGCGCCAGCAGCCAAGGAATGGCTGGGGCCAACGTCCTGACTTTC,CASSQGMAGANVLTF
TRBV7-8,TRBJ1-1,NA,many,TGTGCCAGCAGCTTAGAGCTTAACACTGAAGCTTTCTTT,CASSLELNTEAFF
TRBV10-3,TRBJ2-7,NA,few,TGTGCCATCAGTGAGTCGGGCTACGAGCAGTACTTC,CAISESGYEQYF
TRBV7-2,TRBJ2-5,TRBD2,NA,TGTGCCAGCAGCTTAGAGAGGCGGGGGCAAGAGACCCAGTACTTC,CASSLERRGQETQYF
TRBV7-2,TRBJ2-7,NA,NA,TGTGCCAGCAGCTACTCGGACTACGTTTACGAGCAGTACTTC,CASSYSDYVYEQYF
TRBV7-2,TRBJ2-7,TRBD1,many,TGTGCCAGCAGCCTCGACAGGGGGGAGCAGTACTTC,CASSLDRGEQYF
TRBV12-3/TRBV12-4,TRBJ2-7,TRBD1,few,TGTGCCAGCAGTTTAGCATCACAGGGGGCATGGTACGAGCAGTACTTC,CASSLASQGAWYEQYF
TRBV7-8,TRBJ2-1,NA,NA,TGTGCCAGCAGCCATGGGGGGAACAATGAGCAGTTCTTC,CASSHGGNNEQFF
TRBV7-9,TRBJ2-5,NA,NA,TGTGCCAGCAGCCCCCTCCTGGAGAAAGAGACCCAGTACTTC,CASSPLLEKETQYF
TRBV5-4,TRBJ2-7,TRBD2,few,TGTGCCAGCAGCGGGAGCGGGAGCGCAACCTACGAGCAGTACTTC,CASSGSGSATYEQYF
TRBV6-1,TRBJ2-7,NA,NA,TGTGCCAGCAGTCTTTCAGCAACCTACGAGCAGTACTTC,CASSLSATYEQYF
TRBV12-3/TRBV12-4,TRBJ2-7,TRBD1,few,TGTGCCAGCAGTCGACAGGGGTCTAAGTACGAGCAGTACTTC,CASSRQGSKYEQYF
TRBV23-1,TRBJ2-7,NA,NA,TGCGCCAGCATCCACGAGCAGTACTTC,CASIHEQYF
TRBV7-2,TRBJ2-3,TRBD2,NA,TGTGCCAGCAGCCGAACTAGCGGGGGACCGAGCACAGATACGCAGTATTTT,CASSRTSGGPSTDTQYF
TRBV5-1,TRBJ2-7,NA,few,TGCGCCAGCAGCCCCCGCGGGGCCGTCCACGAGCAGTACTTC,CASSPRGAVHEQYF
TRBV11-2,TRBJ2-1,TRBD1,NA,TGTGCCAGCAGCTTAGCGCCTTTTCCGGGACAGGGGTTAAATGAGCAGTTCTTC,CASSLAPFPGQGLNEQFF
TRBV28,TRBJ2-5,NA,NA,TGTGCCAGCAGTTTAGGGCAGAGTCTCAGGGAGACCCAGTACTTC,CASSLGQSLRETQYF
TRBV5-6,TRBJ1-1,NA,NA,TGTGCCAGCAGCTTCGGGAGGGACACTGAAGCTTTCTTT,CASSFGRDTEAFF